This TCR beta chain was recorded in a study of shared clonotypes between healthy human individuals. Study-wide findings and caveats: Among donors, sharing of clonotypes was expected to be affected by sequencing depth.

Unmatched junction bases numbered 11, after V lost 1 base and J lost 5 bases. The CDR3 loop spans 17 amino acids. The germline V gene encodes CDR1 WNHNN and CDR2 SYGVQD (reference sequence). Comment on this clone: What it recognizes is unknown.

Measured with immunoSEQ multiplex PCR; TCRdb has only the in-frame clones, and not every one. The repertoire holds about 600,000 clones, with roughly 72% as singletons. This chain connects TRBV10-1 to TRBJ2-5; 9 bases agree with TRBD2. The receptor was isolated from a woman aged 35 to 49 in good health. Some clones in this sample may be carry-over from other donors' samples. Sequenced material: PBMCs. The CDR3 region is CASSEYYRTSEKETQYF. CDR3 nucleotide sequence: TGCGCCAGCAGTGAGTACTATAGGACTAGCGAAAAGGAGACCCAGTACTTC.